This TCR beta chain is from a study of blood T cells in healthy people across ages. Overall study findings and caveats: Roughly linear declines in TCR beta diversity per million T cells occurred with age.

This CDR3 contains 13 residues. CDR1 and CDR2 (germline): ENHRY, SYGVKD. Then a second PCR, running roughly 7 to 11 cycles, was carried out with a sample-barcoded 5' primer and a J-beta primer mix. No fewer than 3 million CDR3-containing paired-end reads came from each sample. TCRdb fed the 5' RACE reads into MiXCR, producing one record per CDR3 protein. The sample lists approximately 1.5 million distinct CDR3 sequences; 40% to 45% were seen once. A minimum of 7 million PBMCs was isolated per sample. Each sample yielded at least 5 micrograms of PBMC total RNA. About this clonotype: Its antigen is still unknown.

Sequencing was carried out using blood. The receptor was derived from a woman aged 18-29 years in good health. The genes are TRBV10-3 and TRBJ2-2; the D is unclear. The CDR3 region is CGLRRTLAGELFF. The CDR3 bases are TGTGGGCTACGGCGCACGCTAGCCGGGGAGCTGTTTTTT.